This T cell receptor (beta chain) was identified during a study of blood T cell repertoires in COVID-19. Data came from immunoSEQ multiplex PCR; TCRdb stores just in-frame clones and leaves some out. There are approximately 170,000 clones in the sample; 70% to 90% occur only once, and around 2.7% lies in the top ten. In germline, CDR1 is MRHNA, CDR2 SNTAGT. The CDR3 consists of 14 residues. V lost 6 bases, J lost 1 base, and 11 bases lay in between. The Seattle patients, enrolled during active infection, were followed longitudinally. J is TRBJ2-3 and V is TRBV6-4, with D maybe TRBD2 (5 bases). The sequence came from a woman aged 80 or over with COVID-19, enrolled during active disease. The sample consisted of peripheral blood. CDR3 bases: TGTGCCAGCAGCGAAAGTAGCGGCACAGATACGCAGTATTTT. It is translated as CASSESSGTDTQYF.